This T cell receptor beta chain came from a study of a mutant IDH1 vaccine in newly diagnosed glioma. Study-level information: Visits V12 and V13 fell at weeks 35 and 47, respectively.

Measured with immunoSEQ multiplex PCR; TCRdb has only the in-frame clones, and not every one. The sample lists about 50,000 clones; 76% were seen once. Trimming took 3 bases from V and 2 from J; bases not matched to a gene: 1. This CDR3 has 13 amino acids. Germline CDR1 SGHDN, CDR2 FVKESK. Indicated time point: week 47, end of study. Every vaccine dose comprised 300 ug of mutant IDH1 20-mer peptide plus topical imiquimod. The study gave patients eight vaccinations in weeks 1, 3, 5, 7, 11, 15, 19, 23. The astrocytomas were IDH1-mutant, ATRX-negative, and WHO grade 3 or 4. Regarding this clone: Its matching antigen is unknown.

The specimen was PBMCs, collected from a glioma patient whose treatment included an IDH1 peptide vaccine. The chain combines TRBV14 with TRBJ2-7; 7 bases fit TRBD2. This sequence was found in a woman aged 40 to 49 with glioma. Some clones in this sample may be carry-over from other donors' samples. The CDR3 loop reads CASSQRGTYEQYF. The CDR3 DNA sequence: TGTGCCAGCAGCCAGCGGGGGACCTACGAGCAGTACTTC.